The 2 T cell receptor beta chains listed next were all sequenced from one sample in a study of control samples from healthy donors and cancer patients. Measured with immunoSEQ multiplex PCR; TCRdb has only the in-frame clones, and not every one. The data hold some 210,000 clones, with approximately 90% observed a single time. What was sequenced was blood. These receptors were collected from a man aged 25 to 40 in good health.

Here the CDR3 reads CASSPGGAYEQYF. The CDR3 DNA is TGCGCCAGCAGCCCCGGGGGCGCCTACGAGCAGTACTTC. This chain joins TRBV5-1 and TRBJ2-7; perhaps D is TRBD1 or TRBD2 (6 bases each). Between the trimmed V and J ends, which lost 4 bases and 2 bases, there was a span of 10 bases. The CDR3 consists of 13 residues. CDR1 and CDR2 from the germline V gene are SGHRS and YFSETQ.

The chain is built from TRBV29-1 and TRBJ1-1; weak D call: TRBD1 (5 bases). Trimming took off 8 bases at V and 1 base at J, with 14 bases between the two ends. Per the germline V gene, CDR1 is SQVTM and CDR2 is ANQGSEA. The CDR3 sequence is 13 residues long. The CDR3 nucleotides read TGCAGCACAGAGACCGGGGGGAACACTGAAGCTTTCTTT. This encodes CSTETGGNTEAFF.